Listed below are T cell receptor beta chains from one sample, sequenced in a study of T-cell memory formation after mild COVID-19. TCRdb re-analysed the 5' RACE reads in MiXCR, keeping a single row per CDR3 protein. Of under 400,000 distinct CDR3 sequences in the sample, approximately 29% were seen once. The specimen sequenced was PBMCs or a T cell subset sorted from them (not recorded which). These receptors were taken from an adult woman who had mild COVID-19 (a few samples of this study predate the infection). Cell type and time point are not known. The conserved cysteine and the conserved F or W are not part of the CDR3 here. The order of the fields is D gene, J gene, V gene, CDR3 protein. D genes are given only for firm matches.

.	TRBJ2-5	TRBV29-1	SVGGLSVQETQY
TRBD2	TRBJ2-1	TRBV12-3/TRBV12-4	ASSGTSGGQSSYNEQF
.	TRBJ2-5	TRBV7-8	ASSVAWMRRQETQY
.	TRBJ1-1	TRBV3-1	ASTVSMGTEAF
TRBD1	TRBJ2-7	TRBV12-3/TRBV12-4	ASRSRQGAYEQY
TRBD2	TRBJ2-1	TRBV4-1	ASSQAHLAGGSYNEQF
.	TRBJ2-7	TRBV6-2/TRBV6-3	ASSYNGGSYEQY
TRBD2	TRBJ2-5	TRBV20-1	SARPGGSGQY
TRBD1	TRBJ2-1	TRBV20-1	SAPGQGARNEQF
TRBD1	TRBJ2-2	TRBV4-1	ASSQDKGTVNTGELF
.	TRBJ1-3	TRBV7-2	ASTAEGTIY
TRBD2	TRBJ2-1	TRBV13	ASSPRLAAFSYNEQF
.	TRBJ2-7	TRBV4-2	ASSQDPREQY
.	TRBJ2-7	TRBV5-5	ASSLANRPPYEQY
.	TRBJ2-7	TRBV5-1	ASSWILNSGGEQY
.	TRBJ1-6	TRBV12-3/TRBV12-4	ASSSTGSSYNSPLH
TRBD2	TRBJ2-1	TRBV13	ASSLDPTSGGHEQF
TRBD2	TRBJ2-7	TRBV3-1	ASSQRGGYEQY
.	TRBJ2-3	TRBV29-1	SVDSKSSTDTQY
.	TRBJ2-1	TRBV6-5	ASSTRGASYNEQF
TRBD1	TRBJ2-1	TRBV24-1	ATSEGETGALDEQF
.	TRBJ2-7	TRBV7-3	ASSLMAEYTYEQY
.	TRBJ2-5	TRBV23-1	ASRRGERETQY
TRBD2	TRBJ2-7	TRBV3-1	ASSQVPSGGSEQY
.	TRBJ2-3	TRBV30	AWSVSLLGTQY
.	TRBJ2-1	TRBV7-2	ASSLDSSYNEQF
.	TRBJ2-5	TRBV5-1	ASSTALGTQY
.	TRBJ2-3	TRBV6-1	ASRVIALGGTDTQY
.	TRBJ1-5	TRBV7-4	ASSLRRLSNQPQH
TRBD2	TRBJ2-1	TRBV7-9	ASSLVGGSANEQF
.	TRBJ2-2	TRBV9	ASSAPKDSANTGELF
.	TRBJ2-7	TRBV5-1	ASSRDLANEQY
.	TRBJ2-2	TRBV12-1	ASSFGLAGGPNTGELF
.	TRBJ2-1	TRBV24-1	ATSDIGGGAVEQF
TRBD2	TRBJ2-1	TRBV12-3/TRBV12-4	ASSSTSGGFNEQF